This note documents a single TCR beta chain sequence. A J-beta primer mix and a sample-barcoded 5' primer were used in a second PCR of roughly 6 to 11 cycles. Researchers report that a template-switch adaptor with 12 random nucleotides tagged each cDNA molecule. MiXCR, applied by TCRdb to the 5' RACE reads, yields one record per CDR3 protein. The sample lists fewer than 800,000 distinct CDR3 sequences, 32% occurring once. Per sample, no less than 5 micrograms of total RNA were extracted. The data derive from a study of blood T cells in healthy people across ages. V dropped 1 base and J dropped 5 bases, with 13 bases sitting between them. Germline values: CDR1 LGHNA, CDR2 YNFKEQ. This CDR3 has 15 amino acids.

This chain joins TRBV4-2 and TRBJ2-3, with a weak D call TRBD1 (7 bases). Material for sequencing was blood. This TCR came from a woman aged 80 or over in good health. Here the CDR3 reads CASSQASGGRDTQYF. As DNA, the CDR3 is TGTGCCAGCAGCCAAGCGTCAGGGGGGAGAGATACGCAGTATTTT.